The rows below give T cell receptor beta chains drawn from one sample of a study of blood T cell repertoires in COVID-19. Repertoires were generated with immunoSEQ multiplex PCR, while TCRdb's copy carries only in-frame clones and drops some. This sample has some 450,000 clones, with 70% to 90% found just once. The sample was peripheral blood. Every receptor here comes from a woman in her forties or fifties with COVID-19, enrolled during active disease. The CDR3 runs from the conserved cysteine through the conserved F or W. Fields, in order: D gene, J gene, clone size, V gene, CDR3 DNA, CDR3 protein. A D gene is named only where the DNA matches it firmly. Only part of the rows carry a size: once, few, many, or a class if the clone is expanded.

D gene: .
J gene: TRBJ1-3
clone size: once
V gene: TRBV7-2
CDR3 DNA: TGTGCCAGCAGCCTGAAAATGGCAGGAAACACCATATATTTT
CDR3 protein: CASSLKMAGNTIYF

D gene: .
J gene: TRBJ2-5
clone size: once
V gene: TRBV19
CDR3 DNA: TGTGCCAGTAGTATCGGGGGAGAGACCCAGTACTTC
CDR3 protein: CASSIGGETQYF

D gene: .
J gene: TRBJ2-7
clone size: .
V gene: TRBV20-1
CDR3 DNA: TGCAGTGCTGGAAGAGGCGAGCAGTACTTC
CDR3 protein: CSAGRGEQYF

D gene: TRBD1
J gene: TRBJ2-7
clone size: .
V gene: TRBV6-1
CDR3 DNA: TGTGCCAGCAGTGAAGCCACATGGACAGGAGCCTACGAGCAGTACTTC
CDR3 protein: CASSEATWTGAYEQYF

D gene: TRBD2
J gene: TRBJ2-7
clone size: .
V gene: TRBV10-3
CDR3 DNA: TGTGCCATCAGAAGGAGTCCCGGGACTAGCGGCTCCTACGAGCAGTACTTC
CDR3 protein: CAIRRSPGTSGSYEQYF

D gene: .
J gene: TRBJ1-5
clone size: few
V gene: TRBV18
CDR3 DNA: TGTGCCAGCTCACCAGGGCAGGGCGGGGATCAGCCCCAGCATTTT
CDR3 protein: CASSPGQGGDQPQHF

D gene: .
J gene: TRBJ1-5
clone size: .
V gene: TRBV4-1
CDR3 DNA: TGCGCCAGCAGCCAAGTGGGCGATCAGCCCCAGCATTTT
CDR3 protein: CASSQVGDQPQHF

D gene: TRBD2
J gene: TRBJ2-1
clone size: .
V gene: TRBV2
CDR3 DNA: TGTGCCAGCAGGGCCGTAGCGGGGTGGGGGAATGAGCAGTTCTTC
CDR3 protein: CASRAVAGWGNEQFF

D gene: TRBD1
J gene: TRBJ2-3
clone size: .
V gene: TRBV5-1
CDR3 DNA: TGCGCCAGCAGCTTGGCGAGGGACAGGCTGGCAGATACGCAGTATTTT
CDR3 protein: CASSLARDRLADTQYF

D gene: TRBD2
J gene: TRBJ2-5
clone size: .
V gene: TRBV6-5
CDR3 DNA: TGTGCCAGCAGTCCAGCGGGGAGCCAAGAGATGGAGTACTTC
CDR3 protein: CASSPAGSQEMEYF

D gene: TRBD2
J gene: TRBJ2-7
clone size: .
V gene: TRBV5-1
CDR3 DNA: TGCGCCAGCAGCCCCCTGGGGGGGGACTACCTCTACTTC
CDR3 protein: CASSPLGGDYLYF

D gene: .
J gene: TRBJ1-5
clone size: .
V gene: TRBV6-6
CDR3 DNA: TGTGCCAGCAGTTACGGGCGGCTAGCTCATCAGCCCCAGCATTTT
CDR3 protein: CASSYGRLAHQPQHF

D gene: TRBD1
J gene: TRBJ2-7
clone size: .
V gene: TRBV6-6
CDR3 DNA: TGTGCCAGCAGTCGAGCGACCGGGACAGTATCCTACGAGCAGTACTTC
CDR3 protein: CASSRATGTVSYEQYF

D gene: .
J gene: TRBJ1-1
clone size: few
V gene: TRBV6-5
CDR3 DNA: TGTGCCAGCAGATCCCTTCCGAACACTGAAGCTTTCTTT
CDR3 protein: CASRSLPNTEAFF

D gene: .
J gene: TRBJ2-1
clone size: .
V gene: TRBV7-3
CDR3 DNA: TGTGCCAGCAGCTTAAATGGGCCCGCCGATTACAATGAGCAGTTCTTC
CDR3 protein: CASSLNGPADYNEQFF

D gene: TRBD2
J gene: TRBJ2-3
clone size: .
V gene: TRBV19
CDR3 DNA: TGTGCCAGTAGTATAAGGAGCGGGGGGACACTTTCGACAGATACGCAGTATTTT
CDR3 protein: CASSIRSGGTLSTDTQYF

D gene: TRBD1
J gene: TRBJ2-3
clone size: once
V gene: TRBV19
CDR3 DNA: TGTGCCAGTAGTGTTATCAGGGGGATCACAGATACGCAGTATTTT
CDR3 protein: CASSVIRGITDTQYF

D gene: TRBD2
J gene: TRBJ2-1
clone size: .
V gene: TRBV6-1
CDR3 DNA: TGTGCCAGCAGTGAAGCGGTACTAGCGGGGAGCAATGAGCAGTTCTTC
CDR3 protein: CASSEAVLAGSNEQFF

D gene: TRBD1
J gene: TRBJ1-5
clone size: .
V gene: TRBV2
CDR3 DNA: TGTGCCAGCCGAGGGGGGACAGCGGGCAATCAGCCCCAGCATTTT
CDR3 protein: CASRGGTAGNQPQHF

D gene: TRBD1
J gene: TRBJ1-2
clone size: once
V gene: TRBV24-1
CDR3 DNA: TGTGCCACCAGCGATATAGAGGGACAGGGGCAAAAGGGCTACACCTTC
CDR3 protein: CATSDIEGQGQKGYTF

D gene: .
J gene: TRBJ1-1
clone size: .
V gene: TRBV5-4
CDR3 DNA: TGTGCCAGCAGCTTGGGCCAGGGTGGGACTGAAGCTTTCTTT
CDR3 protein: CASSLGQGGTEAFF

D gene: .
J gene: TRBJ2-7
clone size: .
V gene: TRBV3-1/TRBV3-2
CDR3 DNA: TGTGCCAGCAGCCAAGATACGACTTCTTACGAGCAGTACTTC
CDR3 protein: CASSQDTTSYEQYF

D gene: .
J gene: TRBJ1-5
clone size: .
V gene: TRBV5-1
CDR3 DNA: TGCGCCAGCAGCTCCACAGGGCGGAATCAGCCCCAGCATTTT
CDR3 protein: CASSSTGRNQPQHF

D gene: .
J gene: TRBJ1-4
clone size: .
V gene: TRBV6-5
CDR3 DNA: TGTGCCAGCAGACGACAGACGGGTCCAGGAAAACTGTTTTTT
CDR3 protein: CASRRQTGPGKLFF

D gene: TRBD1
J gene: TRBJ1-1
clone size: once
V gene: TRBV29-1
CDR3 DNA: TGCAGCGCCGTGAGGGGGCGGAACACTGAAGCTTTCTTT
CDR3 protein: CSAVRGRNTEAFF

D gene: .
J gene: TRBJ2-2
clone size: .
V gene: TRBV2
CDR3 DNA: TGTGCCAGCAGTGAGAGGCTGAGGCGAGGGGAGCTGTTTTTT
CDR3 protein: CASSERLRRGELFF

D gene: .
J gene: TRBJ1-6
clone size: .
V gene: TRBV21-1
CDR3 DNA: TGTGCCAGCAGCAAAGTGGGCAGCTTCTCCTATAATTCACCCCTCCACTTT
CDR3 protein: CASSKVGSFSYNSPLHF

D gene: .
J gene: TRBJ1-1
clone size: .
V gene: TRBV6-1
CDR3 DNA: TGTGCCAGCAGTGAATTGAGGAACACTGAAGCTTTCTTT
CDR3 protein: CASSELRNTEAFF

D gene: .
J gene: TRBJ1-1
clone size: .
V gene: TRBV28
CDR3 DNA: TGTGCCAGCAGTTCCCCGGGAGCCCACACTGAAGCTTTCTTT
CDR3 protein: CASSSPGAHTEAFF

D gene: .
J gene: TRBJ1-5
clone size: .
V gene: TRBV6-5
CDR3 DNA: TGTGCCAGCAGTCAGGGAGGTCGCAATCAGCCCCAGCATTTT
CDR3 protein: CASSQGGRNQPQHF

D gene: TRBD1
J gene: TRBJ1-1
clone size: .
V gene: TRBV7-9
CDR3 DNA: TGTGCCAGCAGCTTGTCACAGGGGGCAATAGAAGCTTTCTTT
CDR3 protein: CASSLSQGAIEAFF

D gene: TRBD1
J gene: TRBJ1-2
clone size: .
V gene: TRBV4-2
CDR3 DNA: TGTGCCAGCAGCCAAGATAGAGGACAGGGGGGCTATGGCTACACCTTC
CDR3 protein: CASSQDRGQGGYGYTF

D gene: .
J gene: TRBJ2-2
clone size: few
V gene: TRBV3-1/TRBV3-2
CDR3 DNA: TGTGCCAGCAGCCTCTTTGGGCGTACGAACACCGGGGAGCTGTTTTTT
CDR3 protein: CASSLFGRTNTGELFF

D gene: .
J gene: TRBJ1-2
clone size: .
V gene: TRBV5-6
CDR3 DNA: TGTGCCAGCAGCTCGGACCTCAGGGACTATGGCTACACCTTC
CDR3 protein: CASSSDLRDYGYTF

D gene: TRBD1
J gene: TRBJ2-3
clone size: .
V gene: TRBV5-1
CDR3 DNA: TGCGCCAGCAGCCGGACAGGGGCCCGGGGCACAGATACGCAGTATTTT
CDR3 protein: CASSRTGARGTDTQYF